This T cell receptor beta chain was captured by sequencing in a study of cytotoxic CD8 clonotypes in ibrutinib-treated CLL. The intended depth for sequencing was 1 in 200,000 to 1 in 1 million T cells. Produced via immunoSEQ multiplex PCR; TCRdb's table is partial and in-frame only. The sample lists around 150,000 clones; 80% were seen once. In germline, CDR1 is SGHRS, CDR2 YFSETQ. The CDR3 sequence is 14 residues long. The trim removed 3 bases at V and 4 bases at J, leaving 4 bases unmatched. This specimen was PBMCs, taken after 36 months of ibrutinib treatment. This chain joins TRBV5-1 and TRBJ2-3; TRBD1 matches 8 bases. The sequence was collected from a human donor with chronic lymphocytic leukemia. The CDR3 bases are TGCGCCAGCAGCTCCGGACAGGGTGCAGATACGCAGTATTTT. Its protein product is CASSSGQGADTQYF.